This T cell receptor (beta chain) was observed in a study of blood T cell repertoires in COVID-19. At the level of the study: The origin of the acute and convalescent COVID-19 samples was the United States, Italy and Spain.

This clone showed up just a few times. V lost 7 bases and J lost 5; bases outside the gene matches: 12. The CDR3 is 15 residues long. The germline gives CDR1 MNHEY, CDR2 SVGAGI. Here immunoSEQ multiplex PCR was the method, and the copy in TCRdb shows in-frame clones only, minus some. The sample includes some 150,000 clones, roughly 74% seen only once; the top ten take about 15%. The sample consisted of peripheral blood. The V call is TRBV6-5, the J call TRBJ1-1; 8 positions agree with TRBD1. This receptor was obtained from a woman of 80 years or more with acute or convalescent COVID-19. The CDR3 DNA reads as TGTGCCAGCAAATTTAACAGGGGGGGCAGAACTGAAGCTTTCTTT. It yields the protein CASKFNRGGRTEAFF.